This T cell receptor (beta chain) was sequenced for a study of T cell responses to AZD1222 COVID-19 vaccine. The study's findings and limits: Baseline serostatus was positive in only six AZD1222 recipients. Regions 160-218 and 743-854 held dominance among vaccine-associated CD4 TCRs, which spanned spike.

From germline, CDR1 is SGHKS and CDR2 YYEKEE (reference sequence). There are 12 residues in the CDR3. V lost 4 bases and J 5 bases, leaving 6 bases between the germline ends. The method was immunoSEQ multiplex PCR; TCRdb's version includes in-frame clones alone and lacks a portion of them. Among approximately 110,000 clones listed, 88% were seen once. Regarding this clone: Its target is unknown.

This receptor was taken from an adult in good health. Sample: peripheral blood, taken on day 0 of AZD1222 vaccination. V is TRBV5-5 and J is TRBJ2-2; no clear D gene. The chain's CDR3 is CASSTITGELFF. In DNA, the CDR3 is TGTGCCAGCAGCACTATTACCGGGGAGCTGTTTTTT.